This T cell receptor beta chain is drawn from a study of T-cell memory formation after mild COVID-19 (dated by TCRdb to the early 2020s). Describing the broader study: TCR sequence clusters from the two donors were largely donor specific. Two young, previously healthy adult volunteers, one female and one male, were included in the cohort. In a couple of donors, T-cell clones that expanded and contracted after mild COVID-19 were followed by sequencing TCRalpha and TCRbeta repertoires longitudinally.

The research as a whole found: SARS-CoV-2 specificity was not confirmed for the second-wave clones peaking on day 37. Some responding clones were detected in pre-infection memory, which suggested that pre-existing cross-reactive memory T cells had joined the SARS-CoV-2 response. Clones that contracted from day 15 to 85 showed balanced CD4/CD8 phenotypes, whereas a second wave of clones that expanded from day 15 to 37 leaned towards CD4+. Contracting CD4+ clones turned up mainly in the CM and EM memory subsets, whereas EMRA was where CD8+ clones were enriched. Only two mild cases were covered by the study, and larger cohorts that include severe cases with pre-infection samples were considered necessary.

Sequencing used an Illumina NovaSeq 6000. TCRalpha and TCRbeta cDNA libraries were built by 5'RACE with constant-segment primers, adding sample barcodes and unique molecular identifiers. Trizol reagent was used to extract RNA from every sample. The libraries were amplified in two PCR steps, and the second step added a second sample barcode and Illumina TruSeq adapters. Libraries were sequenced on an Illumina NovaSeq with 2 x 150 bp paired-end reads. Regarding the original processing steps: Demultiplexing of reads and collapsing into UMI-guided consensus sequences were performed with migec v1.2.7. Using mixcr v2.1.11, the UMI consensuses were aligned to TRA and TRB V and J templates and assembled into clonotypes. Clonotypes were classified as expanded or contracted when called significant by both edgeR and NoisET, with noise models trained on biological replicates. For edgeR calls, a false discovery rate-adjusted p below 0.01 and a log2 fold-change threshold of 1 were applied. As an exploratory analysis of dynamics, max-normalized trajectories of the 1000 most abundant clonotypes were examined by PCA with hierarchical clustering. The CD4 or CD8 phenotype of responding clones was assigned using the separately sequenced CD4+ and CD8+ repertoires. Through fastp at Q25 and MiXCR, TCRdb rebuilt clones from the public reads, retaining in-frame beta chains. Rows merge per CDR3 protein into single entries with the most common DNA and genes. What appears here as the V and J calls and clone size reflects TCRdb's work, not the paper's. The sample records roughly 450,000 distinct CDR3 sequences, about 20% of which are singletons. Roughly an eighth of the sample lies in the top ten.

From the cysteine up to the phenylalanine, the CDR3 has a length of 16 residues. The only DNA kept is the CDR3, 48 bases in frame from the first base. V sheds 0 bases and J sheds 4 bases, leaving 16 bases between their ends. The germline V gene (reference sequence) provides CDR1 DFQATT and CDR2 SNEGSKA. Ficoll-Paque density gradient centrifugation was used to isolate PBMCs. In regard to this clonotype: Which antigen it targets is not known. The input lacks base qualities; no much larger clone sits a single base away.

This sequence was found in an adult woman who had mild COVID-19 (a few samples of this study predate the infection). The sample titles of this study are shuffled in the database, so cell type and time point are left out; the donor was told from shared clones. The sequenced material came from PBMCs or a T cell subset sorted from them (not recorded which). The V gene is TRBV20-1 and the J gene is TRBJ1-5; TRBD1 is possibly the D segment (5 matching bases). The DNA reads as follows: TGCAGTGCTAGAGATTCTCGCAGGGCCGGGAATCAGCCCCAGCATTTT. The translation is CSARDSRRAGNQPQHF.